One sample yielded the 19 T cell receptor beta chains listed below, sequenced in a study of T-cell memory formation after mild COVID-19. One entry per CDR3 protein results from TCRdb running MiXCR on the 5' RACE reads. Of roughly 550,000 distinct CDR3 sequences listed, approximately 20% are singletons. The sample consisted of PBMCs or a T cell subset sorted from them (not recorded which). The receptors originated from an adult woman who had mild COVID-19 (a few samples of this study predate the infection). Cell type and time point are not known.

The sample holds one count of this clonotype. V is TRBV11-2 and J is TRBJ2-2, with D uncertain. Per germline, CDR1 SGHAT and CDR2 FQNNGV. Deletions cut 2 bases from V and 4 bases from J, with 14 bases between. The CDR3 length is 16 residues. The CDR3 sequence is CASSLSSRASTGELFF. DNA of the CDR3: TGTGCCAGCAGCTTATCTTCACGGGCCTCCACCGGGGAGCTGTTTTTT. Supplemented by reference TRBV11-2 and TRBJ2-2, the full variable domain reads EAGVAQSPRYKIIEKRQSVAFWCNPISGHATLYWYQQILGQGPKLLIQFQNNGVVDDSQLPKDRFSAERLKGVDSTLKIQPAKLEDSAVYLCASSLSSRASTGELFFGEGSRLTVL.

In this sample, this clonotype turned up many times. CDR3 nucleotides: TGTGCCAGCAGTTACGGTGCAGGGACTCAGCCCCAGCATTTT. This sequence encodes CASSYGAGTQPQHF. The chain links TRBV6-5 to TRBJ1-5; weak D call: TRBD1 (5 bases). CDR1 is MNHEY and CDR2 is SVGAGI in the germline V gene. Trimming removed 2 bases from V and 6 bases from J, with 11 bases in between. The CDR3 loop spans 14 amino acids.

This clonotype appeared a few times. The J gene is TRBJ2-2, the V gene TRBV7-6, with D perhaps TRBD2 (5 bases). This CDR3 is built from 16 residues. The V gene's germline CDR1 is SGHVS and CDR2 FNYEAQ. With 1 base removed from V and 0 bases from J, the gap between germline ends came to 9 bases. CDR3 residues: CASSLGAVTNTGELFF. The CDR3 DNA sequence: TGTGCCAGCAGCTTAGGAGCGGTTACGAACACCGGGGAGCTGTTTTTT.

The chain has TRBV29-1 and TRBJ2-5; D may be TRBD1 (5 bases). The CDR3 runs 13 residues. V lost 2 bases and J lost 3, with 10 bases in between. Germline V gene lookup returns CDR1 SQVTM and CDR2 ANQGSEA. The CDR3 DNA reads TGCAGCGTTGAACAGGGATTCAAAGAGACCCAGTACTTC. Protein product: CSVEQGFKETQYF. The full variable domain, rest sourced from reference TRBV29-1 and TRBJ2-5, is SAVISQKPSRDICQRGTSLTIQCQVDSQVTMMFWYRQQPGQSLTLIATANQGSEATYESGFVIDKFPISRPNLTFSTLTVSNMSPEDSSIYLCSVEQGFKETQYFGPGTRLLVL.

The chain has TRBV12-3 or TRBV12-4 and TRBJ1-3; D might be TRBD1 (6 bases). V lost 7 bases and J lost 2, with 15 bases in between. The length of the CDR3 is 15 residues. The CDR3 protein is CASIPGHSAGNTIYF. The CDR3 bases are TGTGCCAGCATTCCGGGACACTCGGCTGGAAACACCATATATTTT.

The rearrangement uses TRBV5-1 and TRBJ1-2, with D possibly being TRBD1 (5 bases). The CDR3 consists of 16 residues. The germline V gene encodes CDR1 SGHRS and CDR2 YFSETQ. V was cut by 2 bases and J by 1 base, with 15 bases left in between. The DNA for the CDR3 is TGCGCCAGCAGCTTAGCAGCAGGGATGAGTAACTATGGCTACACCTTC. This encodes CASSLAAGMSNYGYTF.

This clonotype occurred a few times. The chain recombines TRBV24-1 with TRBJ2-3; no clear D. Per the germline V gene, CDR1 is KGHDR and CDR2 is SFDVKD. This CDR3 has 13 amino acids. Trimming cost V 7 bases and J 5 bases, with 12 bases left between them. CDR3 amino acids: CATSPYLEDTQYF. CDR3 bases: TGTGCCACCAGCCCCTATTTGGAAGATACGCAGTATTTT.

In this sample, this clonotype turned up many times. J is TRBJ2-5 and V is TRBV4-1; 8 nucleotides agree with TRBD2. In germline, CDR1 is MGHRA, CDR2 YSYEKL. This CDR3 contains 18 residues. J lost 5 bases, V lost 4 bases, and 18 bases had no gene match. The CDR3, as DNA: TGCGCCAGCAGCCCGAAACGGGCGGGGGGACGGCACCGGGAGACCCAGTACTTC. Residues: CASSPKRAGGRHRETQYF.

V and J are TRBV20-1 and TRBJ2-7; tentative D call: TRBD2 (5 bases). CDR1 and CDR2 from the germline V gene are DFQATT and SNEGSKA (reference sequence). This CDR3 is built from 11 residues. With 6 bases removed from V and 3 bases from J, the gap between germline ends came to 9 bases. DNA for the CDR3: TGCAGTGCGAACGGAGGCTACGAGCAGTACTTC. Residues: CSANGGYEQYF.

The V gene is TRBV7-2, the J gene TRBJ1-2; no reliable D call. CDR3 length: 12 amino acids. CDR1 is SGHTA, CDR2 FQGNSA, per germline. V gave up 4 bases and J gave up 4 bases, with 7 bases separating them. CDR3 DNA sequence: TGTGCCAGCAGCTCCGGAACCTATGGCTACACCTTC. This encodes CASSSGTYGYTF. The complete variable domain, with remaining parts taken from reference TRBV7-2 and TRBJ1-2, reads GAGVSQSPSNKVTEKGKDVELRCDPISGHTALYWYRQSLGQGLEFLIYFQGNSAPDKSGLPSDRFSAERTGGSVSTLTIQRTQQEDSAVYLCASSSGTYGYTFGSGTRLTVV.

The chain joins TRBV7-8 to TRBJ1-1; the match to TRBD1 covers 7 bases. CDR1 is SGHVS, CDR2 FQNEAQ, per germline. J gave up 1 base and V 6 bases, and 5 bases lay outside the gene matches. The CDR3 runs 14 residues. CDR3 amino acids: CASRDWTGNTEAFF. The CDR3 region has the DNA TGTGCCAGCAGAGATTGGACAGGGAACACTGAAGCTTTCTTT.

This clonotype was seen a handful of times. The chain combines TRBV6-5 with TRBJ2-7, with TRBD1 identical over 7 bases. The CDR3 covers 14 residues. Germline CDR1 reads MNHEY; CDR2 reads SVGAGI. The junction had 2 bases not matched to a gene; V was cut back by 0 bases and J by 3 bases. The CDR3 loop reads CASSYSYRGYEQYF. The CDR3, as DNA: TGTGCCAGCAGTTACTCGTACAGGGGCTACGAGCAGTACTTC.

This sequence joins TRBV7-9 and TRBJ2-3; TRBD2 matches at 7 bases. Trimming removed 7 bases from V and 6 bases from J; junction bases left unmatched: 13. Per the germline V gene, CDR1 is SEHNR and CDR2 is FQNEAQ (reference sequence). The CDR3 is 15 amino acids. CDR3 DNA: TGTGCCAGCACTTCGCGGGGCGGGAGTACGGATACGCAGTATTTT. It is translated as CASTSRGGSTDTQYF.

Here the CDR3 reads CASSYGGDSGNTIYF. CDR3 DNA: TGCGCCAGCAGCTATGGTGGGGACTCTGGAAACACCATATATTTT. The V and J genes are TRBV5-1 and TRBJ1-3; D not certain. The germline CDR1 and CDR2 sequences are SGHRS and YFSETQ. The length of the CDR3 is 15 residues. V gave up 3 bases and J gave up 0 bases, with 10 bases separating them.

V gene TRBV4-2 combines with J gene TRBJ2-7; D call uncertain. The CDR3 sequence is 14 residues long. V was clipped by 0 bases and J by 2 bases, with 8 bases between them. Germline CDR1 reads LGHNA; CDR2 reads YNFKEQ. CDR3 nucleotides: TGTGCCAGCAGCCAAGAGGACCAAACCTACGAGCAGTACTTC. This sequence encodes CASSQEDQTYEQYF.

The genes are TRBV5-1 and TRBJ2-3; 7 positions agree with TRBD2. CDR1 is SGHRS and CDR2 is YFSETQ in the germline V gene. CDR3 length equals 14 residues. The J segment lost 4 bases and the V segment lost 1 base, leaving 3 bases of the junction unmatched. The CDR3 protein is CASSLWLAADTQYF. Here the CDR3 DNA reads TGCGCCAGCAGCTTGTGGCTAGCGGCAGATACGCAGTATTTT.

The rearrangement uses TRBV18 and TRBJ2-5, with D perhaps being TRBD1 or TRBD2 (5 bases each). V dropped 0 bases and J dropped 5 bases, with 10 bases sitting between them. The CDR3 has 14 residues. Germline V gene data show CDR1 as KGHSH and CDR2 as LQKENI. The CDR3 sequence: CASSPPGVRETQYF. CDR3 nucleotide sequence: TGTGCCAGCTCACCACCGGGGGTGCGGGAGACCCAGTACTTC.

This clonotype has only a few counts. This chain uses TRBV5-1 with TRBJ2-7; 7 bases line up with TRBD1. J gave up 3 bases and V 4 bases, and 13 bases lay outside the gene matches. This CDR3 has 16 residues. Germline-derived CDR1 and CDR2 are SGHRS and YFSETQ. CDR3 DNA: TGCGCCAGCAGCCCAGATGCATATACAGGGGACTACGAGCAGTACTTC. Amino acids: CASSPDAYTGDYEQYF.

This clonotype was observed a few times. The chain combines TRBV5-1 with TRBJ2-7; perhaps D is TRBD1 or TRBD2 (6 bases each). This CDR3 comprises 15 residues. Germline assignment: CDR1 SGHRS and CDR2 YFSETQ. The V end was cut by 6 bases, the J end by 3 bases, with 19 bases between. This CDR3 reads CASNEGGGPIYEQYF. Here the CDR3 DNA reads TGCGCCAGCAACGAAGGTGGGGGGCCCATCTACGAGCAGTACTTC.